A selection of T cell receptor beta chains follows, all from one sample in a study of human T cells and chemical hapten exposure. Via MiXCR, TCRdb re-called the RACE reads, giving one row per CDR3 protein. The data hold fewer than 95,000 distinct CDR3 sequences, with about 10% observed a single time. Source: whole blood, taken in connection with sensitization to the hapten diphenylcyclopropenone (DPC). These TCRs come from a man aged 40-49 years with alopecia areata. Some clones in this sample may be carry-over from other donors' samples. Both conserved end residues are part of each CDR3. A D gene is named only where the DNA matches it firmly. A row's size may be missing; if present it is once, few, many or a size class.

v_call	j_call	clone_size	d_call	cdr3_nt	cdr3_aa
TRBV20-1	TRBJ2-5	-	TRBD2	TGCAGTGCTAGAGATCTGGGACCCAGCGGGGGGGAAGAGACCCAGTACTTC	CSARDLGPSGGEETQYF
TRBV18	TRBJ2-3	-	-	TGTGCCAGCTCACCGGGCCCGATACTTCCGACGCAGTATTTT	CASSPGPILPTQYF
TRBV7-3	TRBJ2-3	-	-	TGTGCCAGCAGCTCCGACTCAGATACGCAGTATTTT	CASSSDSDTQYF
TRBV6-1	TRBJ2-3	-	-	TGTGCCAGCAGTGAACATGGCGGAGCTAGCACAGATACGCAGTATTTT	CASSEHGGASTDTQYF
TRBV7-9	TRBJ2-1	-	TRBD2	TGTGCCAGCAGCGTAGCGGGAGGGGTTGAAGAGCAGTTCTTC	CASSVAGGVEEQFF
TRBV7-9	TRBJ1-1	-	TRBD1	TGTGCCAGCAGGCTTACAGGGGGCAGAACTGAAGCTTTCTTT	CASRLTGGRTEAFF
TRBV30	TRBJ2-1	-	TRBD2	TGTGCCTGGAGTGTACCCGGGGGGGACTACAATGAGCAGTTCTTC	CAWSVPGGDYNEQFF
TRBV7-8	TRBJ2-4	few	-	TGTGCCAGCAGCTTAGCGGGAGGGGGAAACATTCAGTACTTC	CASSLAGGGNIQYF
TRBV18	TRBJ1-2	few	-	TGTGCCAGCTCACCTATAAGATTCTATGGCTACACCTTC	CASSPIRFYGYTF
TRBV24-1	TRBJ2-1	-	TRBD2	TGTGCCACCAGTGATTGGGTGACTAGCGGGAGGGCCGGAGAGCAGTTCTTC	CATSDWVTSGRAGEQFF
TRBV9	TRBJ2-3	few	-	TGTGCCAGCAGCCCGACGAGGATCACAGATACGCAGTATTTT	CASSPTRITDTQYF
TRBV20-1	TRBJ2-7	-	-	TGCAGTGCATCATCCACCAGGGGCGGCTCCTACGAGCAGTACTTC	CSASSTRGGSYEQYF
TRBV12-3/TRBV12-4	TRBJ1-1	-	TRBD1	TGTGCCAGCAGTCCTCCCAACAGGGGTACTGAAGCTTTCTTT	CASSPPNRGTEAFF
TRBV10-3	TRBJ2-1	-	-	TGTGCCATCAGTGAGGTTCCACGGACCACCTACAATGAGCAGTTCTTC	CAISEVPRTTYNEQFF
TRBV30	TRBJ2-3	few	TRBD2	TGTGCCTGGAGTCGGGGGGAGGGGAGTACAGATACGCAGTATTTT	CAWSRGEGSTDTQYF
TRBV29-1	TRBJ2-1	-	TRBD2	TGCAGCGTTGCGGGCGGGAGGAGAGAGAATGAGCAGTTCTTC	CSVAGGRRENEQFF
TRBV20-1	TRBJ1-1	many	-	TGCAGTGCTAGAGGAGGGAGCCTGAACACTGAAGCTTTCTTT	CSARGGSLNTEAFF